These T cell receptor beta chains were read from a single sample in a study of cytomegalovirus exposure and HLA in healthy donors. The protocol was immunoSEQ multiplex PCR, while the TCRdb copy is restricted to in-frame clones and leaves out a portion. The table lists some 90,000 clones, approximately 96% of them singletons. The sample comprised PBMCs. The receptor source for this set is a man aged 18-30 years in good health and CMV-seronegative. Each CDR3 is given with its conserved first and last residue. D genes are given only for firm matches. Clone sizes are given selectively: once, few, many, or a class where the clone is expanded.

V	J	D	size	DNA	CDR3
TRBV14	TRBJ2-1	.	.	TGTGCCAGCAGCCGCCGGGACTTTCAGTTCTTC	CASSRRDFQFF
TRBV19	TRBJ1-5	.	.	TGTGCCAGTAGGCCGGACAGTTATAGCAATCAGCCCCAGCATTTT	CASRPDSYSNQPQHF
TRBV4-1	TRBJ2-7	.	.	TGCGCCAGCAGCCAAGGAGAGGGATTTACCTACGAGCAGTACTTC	CASSQGEGFTYEQYF
TRBV12-5	TRBJ1-5	TRBD1	few	TGTGCTAGTGGCCTTTGGACAGGGGGCCGGATGTATCAGCCCCAGCATTTT	CASGLWTGGRMYQPQHF
TRBV28	TRBJ2-7	.	.	TGTGCCAGCAGCGCAGGGGGGAAGGGCTCCTACGAGCAGTACTTC	CASSAGGKGSYEQYF
TRBV7-8	TRBJ2-2	.	.	TGTGCCAGCAGCCCAGCCCCCGAGGTTTACGGGGAGCTGTTTTTT	CASSPAPEVYGELFF
TRBV9	TRBJ1-4	TRBD1	.	TGTGCCAGCAGCGTAAGCCCGACAGGGGTTAATGAAAAACTGTTTTTT	CASSVSPTGVNEKLFF
TRBV2	TRBJ2-5	TRBD1	.	TGTGCCAGCAGTACAGGACAGGGGGCCCAAGAGACCCAGTACTTC	CASSTGQGAQETQYF
TRBV19	TRBJ1-4	.	.	TGTGCCAGTAGTCTACAAACGGGGATCTTCGAAAAACTGTTTTTT	CASSLQTGIFEKLFF
TRBV6-1	TRBJ2-1	TRBD2	.	TGTGCCAGCAGTGAACCAACTAGCGGGAGGAATGAGCAGTTCTTC	CASSEPTSGRNEQFF
TRBV4-1	TRBJ2-5	TRBD2	.	TGCGCCAGCACCCAGAACGCGGGGGACTTTAACCAAGAGACCCAGTACTTC	CASTQNAGDFNQETQYF
TRBV27	TRBJ2-5	TRBD2	.	TGTGCCAGCAGTCGACTAGCGGGGTACCAAGAGACCCAGTACTTC	CASSRLAGYQETQYF
TRBV11-3	TRBJ2-5	.	.	TGTGCCAGCAGCCTCCCATATGTTAGCCTCGAGACCCAGTACTTC	CASSLPYVSLETQYF
TRBV6-1	TRBJ2-6	TRBD1	.	TGTGCCAGCAGTGCCTGGACAGGGACTGGGGCCAACGTCCTGACTTTC	CASSAWTGTGANVLTF
TRBV29-1	TRBJ2-7	TRBD2	.	TGCAGCGTTGGCAGCGGGACGGAGCAGTACTTC	CSVGSGTEQYF
TRBV11-2	TRBJ2-2	TRBD1	.	TGTGCCAGCAGCCGACAGGGTACGGACACCGGGGAGCTGTTTTTT	CASSRQGTDTGELFF
TRBV6-1	TRBJ1-1	.	.	TGTGCCAGCAGCCGCGGGTATACTGAAGCTTTCTTT	CASSRGYTEAFF
TRBV11-2	TRBJ1-1	.	.	TGTGCCAGCAGCTCAATAGGTGGGGCCGCCAGTGAAGCTTTCTTT	CASSSIGGAASEAFF
TRBV4-1	TRBJ2-1	.	.	TGCGCCAGCAGCCTTACCTTCCTGGGGCAGAACTCCTACAATGAGCAGTTCTTC	CASSLTFLGQNSYNEQFF
TRBV7-2	TRBJ1-4	.	.	TGTGCCAGCAGCCGTGTAAAGGGGGTGGATGAAAAACTGTTTTTT	CASSRVKGVDEKLFF
TRBV28	TRBJ2-1	TRBD2	.	TGTGCCAGCAGTCCACCGGGACTACTCTACAATGAGCAGTTCTTC	CASSPPGLLYNEQFF
TRBV7-2	TRBJ2-1	.	.	TGTGCCAGCAGCTTATCCCCCGGGACATCATACAATGAGCAGTTCTTC	CASSLSPGTSYNEQFF